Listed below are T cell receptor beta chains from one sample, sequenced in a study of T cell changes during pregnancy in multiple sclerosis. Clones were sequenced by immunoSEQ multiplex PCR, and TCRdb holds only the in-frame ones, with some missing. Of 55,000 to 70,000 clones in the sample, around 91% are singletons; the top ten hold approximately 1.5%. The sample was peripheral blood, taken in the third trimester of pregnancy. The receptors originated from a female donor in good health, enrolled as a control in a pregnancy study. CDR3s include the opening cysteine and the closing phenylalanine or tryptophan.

CDR3 protein: CASSLGDRALGELFF
V gene: TRBV7-9
J gene: TRBJ2-2

CDR3 protein: CASTPPGQGSPLHF
V gene: TRBV19
J gene: TRBJ1-6

CDR3 protein: CATSRETGGETQYF
V gene: TRBV15
J gene: TRBJ2-5

CDR3 protein: CASRTGVAGELFF
V gene: TRBV19
J gene: TRBJ2-2

CDR3 protein: CASSPDFNYGYTF
V gene: TRBV5-5
J gene: TRBJ1-2

CDR3 protein: CASSFRGQQPQHF
V gene: TRBV27
J gene: TRBJ1-5

CDR3 protein: CASSVLRDKETQYF
V gene: TRBV13
J gene: TRBJ2-5

CDR3 protein: CASSVIGEGAGGYTF
V gene: TRBV9
J gene: TRBJ1-2

CDR3 protein: CASSSRDKEETQYF
V gene: TRBV5-4
J gene: TRBJ2-5

CDR3 protein: CASSLVVQHESPQHF
V gene: TRBV11-2
J gene: TRBJ1-5

CDR3 protein: CASTNGQGIQPQHF
V gene: TRBV2
J gene: TRBJ1-5

CDR3 protein: CASSPERGGRETQYF
V gene: TRBV6-5
J gene: TRBJ2-5

CDR3 protein: CASSFAGGTEAFF
V gene: TRBV7-9
J gene: TRBJ1-1

CDR3 protein: CASGPGTGFINEQFF
V gene: TRBV12-5
J gene: TRBJ2-1

CDR3 protein: CASRSTPTNTGELFF
V gene: TRBV7-3
J gene: TRBJ2-2

CDR3 protein: CASSGQGSSYNSPLHF
V gene: TRBV9
J gene: TRBJ1-6

CDR3 protein: CASSLGGPTDTQYF
V gene: TRBV5-1
J gene: TRBJ2-3

CDR3 protein: CASSLAQGAQYGYTF
V gene: TRBV5-1
J gene: TRBJ1-2

CDR3 protein: CASGTVGTDTQYF
V gene: TRBV2
J gene: TRBJ2-3

CDR3 protein: CASSPPSVTEAFF
V gene: TRBV18
J gene: TRBJ1-1

CDR3 protein: CASRPGGGSEAFF
V gene: TRBV7-2
J gene: TRBJ1-1

CDR3 protein: CASSHHNRGGVDEQYF
V gene: TRBV4-3
J gene: TRBJ2-7

CDR3 protein: CSARVGDTQYF
V gene: TRBV20-1
J gene: TRBJ2-3

CDR3 protein: CASGALSATEAFF
V gene: TRBV27
J gene: TRBJ1-1

CDR3 protein: CASTQGREQYF
V gene: TRBV6-5
J gene: TRBJ2-7

CDR3 protein: CASSRLGTYSNQPQHF
V gene: TRBV19
J gene: TRBJ1-5

CDR3 protein: CASSPRQGAHEQYF
V gene: TRBV27
J gene: TRBJ2-7

CDR3 protein: CASSQESGWVDKNIQYF
V gene: TRBV4-3
J gene: TRBJ2-4

CDR3 protein: CASRRQDLKNTEAFF
V gene: TRBV6-5
J gene: TRBJ1-1

CDR3 protein: CASSQEGSGGPGETQYF
V gene: TRBV4-3
J gene: TRBJ2-5

CDR3 protein: CASSLYQGGYTF
V gene: TRBV7-2
J gene: TRBJ1-2

CDR3 protein: CASSYGTGGRTEAFF
V gene: TRBV5-1
J gene: TRBJ1-1

CDR3 protein: CASSRTGEETQYF
V gene: TRBV5-1
J gene: TRBJ2-5

CDR3 protein: CASSPRAGNEKLFF
V gene: TRBV18
J gene: TRBJ1-4

CDR3 protein: CASSLRDRGFPNTEAFF
V gene: TRBV28
J gene: TRBJ1-1

CDR3 protein: CASSLVGRGEQFF
V gene: TRBV7-9
J gene: TRBJ2-1

CDR3 protein: CASSAGTNQPQHF
V gene: TRBV2
J gene: TRBJ1-5

CDR3 protein: CASSSRLAGGNEQFF
V gene: TRBV11-2
J gene: TRBJ2-1

CDR3 protein: CASRFSGGPLYEQYF
V gene: TRBV5-1
J gene: TRBJ2-7

CDR3 protein: CASSIGQGADTQYF
V gene: TRBV19
J gene: TRBJ2-3

CDR3 protein: CASSWGVGVNQPQHF
V gene: TRBV6-6
J gene: TRBJ1-5

CDR3 protein: CASTGGNEQFF
V gene: TRBV2
J gene: TRBJ2-1

CDR3 protein: CASSTPSGTDTQYF
V gene: TRBV2
J gene: TRBJ2-3

CDR3 protein: CASSMNTGTPEQFF
V gene: TRBV6-5
J gene: TRBJ2-1

CDR3 protein: CASGLVITPQEQYF
V gene: TRBV12-5
J gene: TRBJ2-7

CDR3 protein: CASSSPSSGQGIDTQYF
V gene: TRBV27
J gene: TRBJ2-3

CDR3 protein: CASSSRGQAYGYTF
V gene: TRBV2
J gene: TRBJ1-2